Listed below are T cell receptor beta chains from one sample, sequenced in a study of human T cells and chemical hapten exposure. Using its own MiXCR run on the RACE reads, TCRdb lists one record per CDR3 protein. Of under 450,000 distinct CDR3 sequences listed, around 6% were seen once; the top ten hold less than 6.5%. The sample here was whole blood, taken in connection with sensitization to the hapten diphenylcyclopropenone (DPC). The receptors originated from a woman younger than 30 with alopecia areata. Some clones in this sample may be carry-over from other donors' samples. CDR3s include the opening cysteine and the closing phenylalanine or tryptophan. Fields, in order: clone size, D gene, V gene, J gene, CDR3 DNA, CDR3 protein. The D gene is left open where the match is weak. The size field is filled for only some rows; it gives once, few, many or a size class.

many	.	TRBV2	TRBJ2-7	TGTGCCAGCAGTGGGGGGCCCTACGAGCAGTACTTC	CASSGGPYEQYF
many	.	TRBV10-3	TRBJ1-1	TGTGCCATCAGTGATCAAGCTACGGGGCCAAACACTGAAGCTTTCTTT	CAISDQATGPNTEAFF
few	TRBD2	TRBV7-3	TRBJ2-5	TGTGCCAGCAGCCCCCGAGCGGGGGCAAAAGAGACCCAGTACTTC	CASSPRAGAKETQYF
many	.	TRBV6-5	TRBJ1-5	TGTGCCAGCAGACCGGGACGGAATAGCAATCAGCCCCAGCATTTT	CASRPGRNSNQPQHF
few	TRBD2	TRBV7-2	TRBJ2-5	TGTGCCAGCAGCTTCGTCCGGCTAGCGGGGCAAGAGACCCAGTACTTC	CASSFVRLAGQETQYF
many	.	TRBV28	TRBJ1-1	TGTGCCAGCAGCCCCCCGCCCGGACGGCGAAACACTGAAGCTTTCTTT	CASSPPPGRRNTEAFF
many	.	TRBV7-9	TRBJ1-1	TGTGCCAGCAGCTTACCTAGGCGGGAGGACACTGAAGCTTTCTTT	CASSLPRREDTEAFF
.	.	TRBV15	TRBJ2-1	TGTGCCACCAGCAGAGATCCGAATGGGACCCCGGTCTTC	CATSRDPNGTPVF
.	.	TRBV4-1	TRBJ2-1	TGCGCCAGCAGCCGAACAACAGGGCTCTCCTACAATGAGCAGTTCTTC	CASSRTTGLSYNEQFF
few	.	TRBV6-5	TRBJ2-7	TGTGCCAGCAGTTACTCGTGGTCTATGGACGAGCAGTACTTC	CASSYSWSMDEQYF
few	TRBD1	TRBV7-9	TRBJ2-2	TGTGCCAGCAGCCCAACACCAAGGAGGGGGACAGGGATCGGCGGGGAGCTGTTTTTT	CASSPTPRRGTGIGGELFF
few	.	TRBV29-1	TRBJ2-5	TGCAGCGTTGAACCCGATACCGTTCCAGAGACCCAGTACTTC	CSVEPDTVPETQYF
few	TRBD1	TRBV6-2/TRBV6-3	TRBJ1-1	TGTGCCAGCAGACCAGGGGGCTCGAACACTGAAGCTTTCTTT	CASRPGGSNTEAFF
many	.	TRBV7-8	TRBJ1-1	TGTGCCAGCAGCTTAAAGAGGGACACTGAAGCTTTCTTT	CASSLKRDTEAFF
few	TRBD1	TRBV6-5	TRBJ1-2	TGTGCCAGCAGCCGACAAGGGACAGGGCCCTATGGCTACACCTTC	CASSRQGTGPYGYTF
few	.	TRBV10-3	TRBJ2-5	TGTGCCATCAGTCCTGCCCCCGGAGAGACCCAGTACTTC	CAISPAPGETQYF
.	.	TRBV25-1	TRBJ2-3	TGTGCCAGCAGTCCATTGTATTGCACAGATACGCAGTATTTT	CASSPLYCTDTQYF
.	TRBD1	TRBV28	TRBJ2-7	TGTGCCAGCAGCCGGACAGGGGAGGACGAGCAGTACTTC	CASSRTGEDEQYF
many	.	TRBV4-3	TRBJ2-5	TGCGCCAGCAGCCAACACGAAGGAGCCAGGAGAGAGACCCAGTACTTC	CASSQHEGARRETQYF
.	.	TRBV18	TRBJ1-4	TGTGCCAGCTCACCAAGGTCTGGGGGAACTAATGAAAAACTGTTTTTT	CASSPRSGGTNEKLFF
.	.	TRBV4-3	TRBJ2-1	TGCGCCAGCAGCCAAGATCTGACTAGAATCTACAATGAGCAGTTCTTC	CASSQDLTRIYNEQFF
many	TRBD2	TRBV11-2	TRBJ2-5	TGTGCCAGCAGCACCCATAGCGGGTCCCAAGAGACCCAGTACTTC	CASSTHSGSQETQYF